Below, one T cell receptor (beta chain) is given with its context. Its antigen is still unknown. The data were obtained in a study of T cell responses to AZD1222 COVID-19 vaccine. About the study: Second-dose schedules of about 4 or about 12 weeks were combined. Study-wide findings and caveats: Unmutated variant regions are reportedly the target of nearly half of TCRs that are spike-specific. Seropositive status at baseline applied to only six AZD1222 recipients. Donors were mostly white British, more females; clonal diversity possibly underestimated.

The CDR3 totals 15 residues. The germline V and J ends were trimmed by 4 bases and 6 bases, with 15 bases remaining between them. Looked up from germline, CDR1 is LGHNT and CDR2 is FRNRAP. The method was immunoSEQ multiplex PCR; TCRdb's version includes in-frame clones alone and lacks a portion of them. The sample includes about 80,000 clones, around 90% seen only once; the top ten take roughly a quarter. The V and J genes are TRBV12-5 and TRBJ1-4; D is uncertain. This receptor was taken from an adult in good health. Sequencing used peripheral blood, obtained on day 0 of AZD1222 vaccination. CDR3 nucleotide sequence: TGTGCTAGTGGTTCGGACCTCCCGGGAGATGAAAAACTGTTTTTT. Its protein product is CASGSDLPGDEKLFF.